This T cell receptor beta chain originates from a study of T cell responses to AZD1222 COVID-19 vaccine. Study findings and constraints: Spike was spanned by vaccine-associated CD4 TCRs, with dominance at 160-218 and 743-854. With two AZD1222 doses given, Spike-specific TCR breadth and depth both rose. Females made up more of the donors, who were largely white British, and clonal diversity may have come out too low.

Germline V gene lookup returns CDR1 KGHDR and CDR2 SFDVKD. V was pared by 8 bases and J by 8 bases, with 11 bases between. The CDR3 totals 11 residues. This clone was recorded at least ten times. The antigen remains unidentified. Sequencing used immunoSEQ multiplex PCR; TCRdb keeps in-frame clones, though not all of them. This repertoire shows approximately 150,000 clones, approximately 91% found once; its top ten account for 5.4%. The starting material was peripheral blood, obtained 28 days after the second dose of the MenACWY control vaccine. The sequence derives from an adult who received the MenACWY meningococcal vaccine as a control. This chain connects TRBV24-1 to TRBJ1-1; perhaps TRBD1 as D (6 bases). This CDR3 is CATTFGQEAFF. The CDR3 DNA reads TGTGCCACCACCTTTGGACAGGAAGCTTTCTTT.